This T cell receptor beta chain appears in the sequencing data of a study of PD-L1 blockade in urothelial cancer. J was trimmed by 2 bases and V by 5 bases; bases with no gene match: 4. CDR1 and CDR2 (germline): MNHNS, SASEGT. The CDR3 is made up of 15 amino acids. Study-wide results and limits: Better survival was predicted by below-median pretreatment blood TCR clonality.

TCRdb's copy holds only in-frame clones and misses some; the assay was immunoSEQ multiplex PCR. Of approximately 18,000 clones listed, 89% were seen once; the top ten hold approximately 12%. Time point defined: pretreatment peripheral blood. In the case of this clone: What it binds is not known.

The source material was PBMCs, sampled around atezolizumab (anti-PD-L1) treatment. The receptor comes from a man between 65 and 80 years old with urothelial cancer. The rearrangement links TRBV6-1 to TRBJ2-5, with TRBD2 matching over 11 bases. CDR3 sequence: CASSKLAGEQETQYF. Here the CDR3 DNA reads TGTGCCAGCAGTAAACTAGCGGGGGAACAAGAGACCCAGTACTTC.